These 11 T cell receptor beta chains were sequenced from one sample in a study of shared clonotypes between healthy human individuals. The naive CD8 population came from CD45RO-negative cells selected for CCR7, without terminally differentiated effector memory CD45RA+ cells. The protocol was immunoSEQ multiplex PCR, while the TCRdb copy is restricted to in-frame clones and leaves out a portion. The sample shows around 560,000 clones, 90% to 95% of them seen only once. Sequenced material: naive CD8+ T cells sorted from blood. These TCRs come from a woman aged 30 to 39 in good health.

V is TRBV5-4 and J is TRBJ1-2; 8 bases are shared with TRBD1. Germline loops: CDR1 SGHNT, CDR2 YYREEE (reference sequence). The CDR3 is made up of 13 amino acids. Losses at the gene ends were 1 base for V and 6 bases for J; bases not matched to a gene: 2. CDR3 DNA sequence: TGTGCCAGCAGCTTGCAGGGGGCGGATGGCTACACCTTC. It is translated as CASSLQGADGYTF.

The CDR3 DNA sequence: TGTGCCAGCAGCTTTGGGGGAGGGGGCACAGATACGCAGTATTTT. This encodes CASSFGGGGTDTQYF. The gene calls are TRBV11-2 and TRBJ2-3, with 7 bases fitting TRBD2. Germline CDR1 is SGHAT and CDR2 is FQNNGV. V shed 3 bases and J 1 base; nucleotides not matched to a gene: 4. The CDR3 totals 15 residues. The full variable domain, in which reference TRBV11-2 and TRBJ2-3 provide the parts outside the CDR3, is EAGVAQSPRYKIIEKRQSVAFWCNPISGHATLYWYQQILGQGPKLLIQFQNNGVVDDSQLPKDRFSAERLKGVDSTLKIQPAKLEDSAVYLCASSFGGGGTDTQYFGPGTRLTVL.

CDR3 bases: TGCAGCGGCGGAATAAGATCCGAGCAGTACTTC. It yields the protein CSGGIRSEQYF. The genes are TRBV29-1 and TRBJ2-5; D not certain. The DNA end is more similar to TRBJ2-7, so the J call may be wrong. Germline assignment: CDR1 SQVTM and CDR2 ANQGSEA. The CDR3 has 11 amino acids.

The CDR3 reads CASSVESRTIYGYTF. The CDR3 nucleotides read TGTGCCAGCAGCGTAGAATCACGGACGATCTATGGCTACACCTTC. This sequence joins TRBV9 and TRBJ1-2; D unclear. CDR1 SGDLS and CDR2 YYNGEE come from the germline V gene. V was shortened by 0 bases and J by 4 bases, with 13 bases between the two germline ends. There are 15 residues in the CDR3.

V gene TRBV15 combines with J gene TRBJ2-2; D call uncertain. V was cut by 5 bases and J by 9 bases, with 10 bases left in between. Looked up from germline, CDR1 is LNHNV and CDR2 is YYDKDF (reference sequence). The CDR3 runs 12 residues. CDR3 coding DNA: TGTGCCACCAGCTCTGAGGCGAGGGAGCTGTTTTTT. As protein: CATSSEARELFF.

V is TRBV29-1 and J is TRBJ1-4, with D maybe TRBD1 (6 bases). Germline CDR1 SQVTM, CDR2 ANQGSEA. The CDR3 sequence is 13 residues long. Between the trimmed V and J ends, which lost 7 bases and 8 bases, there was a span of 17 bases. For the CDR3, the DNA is TGCAGCGCAAGCCGGGGGGCTGGGGAAAAACTGTTTTTT. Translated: CSASRGAGEKLFF.

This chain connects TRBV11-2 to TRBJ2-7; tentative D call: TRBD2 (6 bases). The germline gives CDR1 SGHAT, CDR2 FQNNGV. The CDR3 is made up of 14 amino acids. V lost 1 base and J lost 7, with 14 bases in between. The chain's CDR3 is CASSLVTGVREQYF. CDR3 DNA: TGTGCCAGCAGCTTAGTTACGGGAGTGAGGGAGCAGTACTTC. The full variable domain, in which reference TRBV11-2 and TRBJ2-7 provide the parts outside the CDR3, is EAGVAQSPRYKIIEKRQSVAFWCNPISGHATLYWYQQILGQGPKLLIQFQNNGVVDDSQLPKDRFSAERLKGVDSTLKIQPAKLEDSAVYLCASSLVTGVREQYFGPGTRLTVT.

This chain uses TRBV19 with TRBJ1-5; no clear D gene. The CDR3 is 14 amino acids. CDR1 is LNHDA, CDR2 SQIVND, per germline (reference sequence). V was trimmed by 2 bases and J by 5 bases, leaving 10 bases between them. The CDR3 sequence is CASSISHLYQPQHF. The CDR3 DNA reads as TGTGCCAGTAGTATATCCCACTTATATCAGCCCCAGCATTTT.

The CDR3 sequence is CASSLSPVSSYNEQFF. In nucleotides, the CDR3 is TGTGCCAGCAGTTTATCTCCGGTTAGCTCCTACAATGAGCAGTTCTTC. The chain joins TRBV27 to TRBJ2-1; D gene ambiguous. Trimming took off 0 bases at V and 0 bases at J, with 9 bases between the two ends. The germline gives CDR1 MNHEY, CDR2 SMNVEV (reference sequence). CDR3 length: 16 amino acids.

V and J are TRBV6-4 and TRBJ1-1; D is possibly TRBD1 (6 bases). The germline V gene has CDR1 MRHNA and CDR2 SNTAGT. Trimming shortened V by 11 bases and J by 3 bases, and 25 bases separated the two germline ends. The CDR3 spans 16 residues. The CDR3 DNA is TGTGCCTGTGTCGGGCGAGGGGGACGAGGAGACACTGAAGCTTTCTTT. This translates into CACVGRGGRGDTEAFF.

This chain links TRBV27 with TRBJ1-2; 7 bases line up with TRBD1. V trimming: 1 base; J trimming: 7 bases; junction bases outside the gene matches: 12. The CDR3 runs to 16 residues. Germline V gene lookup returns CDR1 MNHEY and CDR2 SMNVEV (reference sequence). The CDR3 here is CASSLFISGGEAGYTF. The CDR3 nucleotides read TGTGCCAGCAGTTTATTCATATCAGGGGGGGAAGCTGGCTACACCTTC.